These T cell receptor beta chains were read from a single sample in a study of early T cells in non-severe SARS-CoV-2 infection. TCRdb independently ran MiXCR on the 5' RACE reads; one entry per CDR3 protein. The sample yields 97,000 or so distinct CDR3 sequences, under 15% seen once. The specimen was whole blood. These receptors were collected from an adult who was a healthcare worker with PCR-confirmed SARS-CoV-2 infection or an uninfected control (not recorded which). Both conserved end residues are part of each CDR3. D genes are given only for firm matches. Clone size is shown for a subset of rows, as once, few, many or a class of expanded clone.

D: .
size: few
V: TRBV11-3
J: TRBJ2-1
DNA: TGTGCCAGCAGCCCTTCCGGGATAACTCTCAATGAGCAGTTCTTC
CDR3: CASSPSGITLNEQFF

D: TRBD2
size: few
V: TRBV12-3/TRBV12-4
J: TRBJ2-1
DNA: TGTGCCAGCAGTCCCTACTTCAAGACTAGCGGACCGAATGAGCAGTTCTTC
CDR3: CASSPYFKTSGPNEQFF

D: TRBD1
size: .
V: TRBV12-3/TRBV12-4
J: TRBJ1-4
DNA: TGTGCCAGCAGTTTATACCCGGACAGGCATAATGAAAAACTGTTTTTT
CDR3: CASSLYPDRHNEKLFF

D: .
size: many
V: TRBV5-6
J: TRBJ2-4
DNA: TGTGCCAGCAGCTTGAGTTCAACCAAAAACATTCAGTACTTC
CDR3: CASSLSSTKNIQYF

D: .
size: .
V: TRBV7-2
J: TRBJ2-2
DNA: TGTGCCAGCAGCTTAATCGGGGAGCTGTTTTTT
CDR3: CASSLIGELFF

D: .
size: .
V: TRBV27
J: TRBJ2-4
DNA: TGTGCCAGCAGGGGTTTAGTTGAAAACATTCAGTACTTC
CDR3: CASRGLVENIQYF

D: TRBD2
size: .
V: TRBV20-1
J: TRBJ2-1
DNA: TGCAGTGCTATGGGGGGAGGGTACAATGAGCAGTTCTTC
CDR3: CSAMGGGYNEQFF

D: .
size: .
V: TRBV12-2
J: TRBJ2-2
DNA: TGTGCAAGTCGACCTCTTAGCGGGAGGATTGGCGGGGAGCTGTTTTTT
CDR3: CASRPLSGRIGGELFF

D: .
size: .
V: TRBV29-1
J: TRBJ2-3
DNA: TGCAGCGTTGGGGGACCCCTAGGCACAGATACGCAGTATTTT
CDR3: CSVGGPLGTDTQYF

D: .
size: .
V: TRBV5-6
J: TRBJ2-5
DNA: TGTGCCAGCAGCGGGGGGCTTCACGGAGAAATGCAGACCCAGTACTTC
CDR3: CASSGGLHGEMQTQYF

D: TRBD1
size: .
V: TRBV28
J: TRBJ1-2
DNA: TGTGCCAGCAGTTTTTTCCGACAGGGCTATGGCTACACCTTC
CDR3: CASSFFRQGYGYTF

D: TRBD2
size: few
V: TRBV10-3
J: TRBJ2-3
DNA: TGTGCCACCCAACGAACTAGCGGGCTTTCAGATACGCAGTATTTT
CDR3: CATQRTSGLSDTQYF

D: TRBD1
size: many
V: TRBV20-1
J: TRBJ2-1
DNA: TGCAGTGCTAGAGAATGGGGGAATACCGGGACAGGGGTGTACAATGAGCAGTTCTTC
CDR3: CSAREWGNTGTGVYNEQFF

D: TRBD2
size: many
V: TRBV6-5
J: TRBJ2-1
DNA: TGTGCCAGCAGTTACTCAGCGAGCGGGAGCCCTTACGATGAGCAGTTCTTC
CDR3: CASSYSASGSPYDEQFF

D: TRBD1
size: few
V: TRBV6-5
J: TRBJ2-1
DNA: TGTGCCAGCAAGGGGACAGTTTACAATGAGCAGTTCTTC
CDR3: CASKGTVYNEQFF

D: TRBD2
size: few
V: TRBV2
J: TRBJ2-3
DNA: TGTGCCAGCAGTCGGGGGGGAATCACAGATACGCAGTATTTT
CDR3: CASSRGGITDTQYF

D: .
size: .
V: TRBV29-1
J: TRBJ2-1
DNA: TGCAGCGTTGAATGGGCTGGGGAGCAGTTCTTC
CDR3: CSVEWAGEQFF

D: .
size: few
V: TRBV7-6
J: TRBJ2-3
DNA: TGTGCCAGCAGCTTCGGCGGCACAGATACGCAGTATTTT
CDR3: CASSFGGTDTQYF

D: TRBD2
size: .
V: TRBV4-1
J: TRBJ2-7
DNA: TGCGCCAGCAGCCAGGACCTAGCGGGACGGCCCTACGAGCAGTACTTC
CDR3: CASSQDLAGRPYEQYF

D: .
size: many
V: TRBV20-1
J: TRBJ2-3
DNA: TGCAGTGTAGGGCAGACCGGAGGCACAGATACGCAGTATTTT
CDR3: CSVGQTGGTDTQYF

D: .
size: many
V: TRBV15
J: TRBJ2-1
DNA: TGTGCCACCAGCAGTGGACCCATCTCCCCGAACTCCTACAATGAGCAGTTCTTC
CDR3: CATSSGPISPNSYNEQFF

D: .
size: .
V: TRBV19
J: TRBJ2-2
DNA: TGTGCCAGTATTGGAGGAGGGGGATGGACCGGGGAGCTGTTTTTT
CDR3: CASIGGGGWTGELFF

D: .
size: many
V: TRBV20-1
J: TRBJ2-3
DNA: TGCAGTGCTAGAGAGGGAGCAGATACGCAGTATTTT
CDR3: CSAREGADTQYF

D: .
size: .
V: TRBV11-2
J: TRBJ2-1
DNA: TGTGCCAGCAGCTTTTCCGGGAGCCCCTACAATGAGCAGTTCTTC
CDR3: CASSFSGSPYNEQFF

D: .
size: few
V: TRBV10-3
J: TRBJ2-1
DNA: TGTGCCATCAGGGAGAGTTTGGCTGCCTACAATGAGCAGTTCTTC
CDR3: CAIRESLAAYNEQFF

D: .
size: .
V: TRBV28
J: TRBJ2-3
DNA: TGTGCCAGCAACGTACGGCAGGATACGCAGTATTTT
CDR3: CASNVRQDTQYF

D: .
size: many
V: TRBV20-1
J: TRBJ2-1
DNA: TGCAGTGCTAGTGAGGGACCCCCCGTATTGGAGCAGTTCTTC
CDR3: CSASEGPPVLEQFF

D: TRBD1
size: many
V: TRBV6-2/TRBV6-3
J: TRBJ1-2
DNA: TGTGCCAGCAGCTCCACCGGGACAGGAAAATTTTATGGCTACACCTTC
CDR3: CASSSTGTGKFYGYTF

D: .
size: many
V: TRBV3-1
J: TRBJ2-2
DNA: TGTGCCAGCAGCCAAGAGGGGGGACCTAACACCGGGGAGCTGTTTTTT
CDR3: CASSQEGGPNTGELFF

D: .
size: few
V: TRBV9
J: TRBJ2-3
DNA: TGTGCCAGCAGCGAGAACGTATGGAGTGGAGATACGCAGTATTTT
CDR3: CASSENVWSGDTQYF